This TCR beta chain was obtained from a study of control samples from healthy donors and cancer patients (dated by TCRdb to about 2020). Regarding this clone: Its specific antigen is unknown. No base qualities exist here, and no much larger clone lies one base off it.

Library preparation used the immunoSEQ multiplex PCR assay. Imported from immuneACCESS, the table was reduced by TCRdb to in-frame sequences with V and J called. These copies leave out some clones; in studies compared against another copy, an unresolved V gene accounts for under half, and the cause of the remainder is not known. Within this sample are some 100,000 clones, with just over 85% of them counted one time only. The top ten clonotypes cover less than 15% of the sample. V is clipped by 4 bases and J by 0 bases, and the sequence between their germline boundaries is 10 bases long. The germline V gene (reference sequence) provides CDR1 GTSNPN and CDR2 SVGIG. The CDR3, cysteine through phenylalanine, is 14 amino acids long. This entry keeps only the CDR3 DNA: 42 bases, framed from base 1.

Rearrangement joined TRBV30 to TRBJ2-1, with an unclear D gene assignment. Sequencing was carried out using blood. The clonotype originates from a man aged 25 to 45 in good health. The bases read TGTGCCTGGACCCTAGAATCCTCCTACAATGAGCAGTTCTTC. Its coded protein is CAWTLESSYNEQFF.